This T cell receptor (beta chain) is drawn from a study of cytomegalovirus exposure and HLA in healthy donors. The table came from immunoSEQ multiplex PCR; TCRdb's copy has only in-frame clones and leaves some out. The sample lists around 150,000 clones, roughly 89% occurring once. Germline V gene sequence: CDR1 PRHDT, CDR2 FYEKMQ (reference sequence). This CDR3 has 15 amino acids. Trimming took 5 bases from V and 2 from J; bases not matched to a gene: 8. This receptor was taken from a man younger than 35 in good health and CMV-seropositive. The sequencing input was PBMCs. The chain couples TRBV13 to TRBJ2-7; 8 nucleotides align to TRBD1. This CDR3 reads CASSEDRDLTYEQYF. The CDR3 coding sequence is TGTGCCAGCAGCGAGGACAGGGATCTAACCTACGAGCAGTACTTC.